A single sample is the source of the 13 T cell receptor beta chains below, sequenced in a study of blood T cell repertoires in COVID-19. Method: immunoSEQ multiplex PCR; TCRdb's copy keeps in-frame clones and lacks some. The data contain around 250,000 clones, roughly 80% of them seen just once; the ten biggest clones take up less than 3.5%. Input material: peripheral blood. These receptors all come from a woman aged 18-29 years with acute or convalescent COVID-19.

CDR3 sequence (DNA): TGTGCCAGCAGGGGGAGGAATCAGCCCCAGCATTTT. Translation: CASRGRNQPQHF. This chain joins TRBV28 and TRBJ1-5; no definite D call. The germline gives CDR1 MDHEN, CDR2 SYDVKM. The V end lost 6 bases, the J end lost 4 bases, and 7 bases lay between the germline ends. This CDR3 has 12 amino acids.

The chain recombines TRBV5-8 with TRBJ2-1; D might be TRBD1 (5 bases). The germline V gene has CDR1 SGHTS and CDR2 YDEGEE. V was trimmed by 1 base and J by 15 bases, leaving 14 bases between them. The CDR3 consists of 12 residues. CDR3 bases: TGTGCCAGCAGCTTGACAAGGGGTAGCCTGTTCTTC. Its protein product is CASSLTRGSLFF.

This clone was found once. The V gene is TRBV11-2, the J gene TRBJ2-1, with 10 bases lining up with TRBD2. With V trimmed by 4 bases and J by 8 bases, 11 bases remained unmatched. Per germline, CDR1 SGHAT and CDR2 FQNNGV. The CDR3 contains 16 residues. DNA for the CDR3: TGTGCCAGCAGCTCCTCGGCTAGCGGGAGTAGGGATGAGCAGTTCTTC. Protein product: CASSSSASGSRDEQFF.

This rearrangement joins TRBV23-1 to TRBJ1-5, with D perhaps TRBD1 (6 bases). TRBV23-1 is an open reading frame whose function is uncertain. The CDR3 runs 16 residues. V lost 2 bases and J 1 base, leaving 12 bases between the germline ends. For the CDR3, the DNA is TGCGCCAGCAGTCAAAGGCCAGGACAGAGCAATCAGCCCCAGCATTTT. Residues: CASSQRPGQSNQPQHF.

This chain uses TRBV27 with TRBJ1-6; D possibly corresponds to TRBD1 (5 bases). Trimming removed 0 bases at V and 7 bases at J, with 13 bases between. This CDR3 has 16 amino acids. Germline CDR1 MNHEY, CDR2 SMNVEV (reference sequence). The CDR3 nucleotides are TGTGCCAGCAGTTTATCCTCGGTCCAGGGAAATTCACCCCTCCACTTT. It is translated as CASSLSSVQGNSPLHF.

J is TRBJ1-5 and V is TRBV30; 9 bases are a match to TRBD1. Germline lookup yields CDR1 GTSNPN and CDR2 SVGIG (reference sequence). V shed 6 bases, J shed 1 base, and the junction held 4 bases outside the gene matches. The length of the CDR3 is 14 residues. The CDR3 spells CACTGGVSNQPQHF. DNA for the CDR3: TGTGCCTGTACAGGGGGCGTAAGCAATCAGCCCCAGCATTTT.

The chain links TRBV18 to TRBJ1-2; D is perhaps TRBD1 (5 bases). The CDR3 runs to 12 residues. Between the trimmed V and J ends, which lost 3 bases and 6 bases, there was a span of 8 bases. CDR1 and CDR2 from the germline V gene are KGHSH and LQKENI. CDR3 DNA sequence: TGTGCCAGCTCACCTCAGACAGATGGCTACACCTTC. It is translated as CASSPQTDGYTF.

The V and J genes are TRBV7-2 and TRBJ2-1, with 9 bases fitting TRBD2. This CDR3 has 15 amino acids. Germline loops: CDR1 SGHTA, CDR2 FQGNSA. Trimming at V came to 1 base and at J to 8 bases, leaving 6 bases not matched to a gene. This chain's CDR3 is CASSLDSGRGDEQFF. CDR3 in DNA: TGTGCCAGCAGCTTAGATAGCGGGAGAGGGGATGAGCAGTTCTTC.

The chain carries TRBV6-2 or TRBV6-3 and TRBJ2-3; D possibly corresponds to TRBD1 (5 bases). Trimming removed 3 bases from V and 0 bases from J, with 13 bases in between. The CDR3 loop spans 16 amino acids. CDR1 is MNHEY and CDR2 is SVGEGT in the germline V gene. In DNA, the CDR3 is TGTGCCAGCAGTTATACAAAGGGGTTGAGCACAGATACGCAGTATTTT. This translates into CASSYTKGLSTDTQYF.

The CDR3 reads CASRLSYNEQFF. The CDR3 DNA reads TGCGCCAGTCGACTGTCCTACAATGAGCAGTTCTTC. The chain has TRBV5-1 and TRBJ2-1; no reliable D call. V gave up 8 bases and J gave up 1 base, with 7 bases separating them. Germline lookup yields CDR1 SGHRS and CDR2 YFSETQ. This CDR3 is built from 12 residues.

The chain uses TRBV15 and TRBJ1-4; tentative D call: TRBD1 (6 bases). V gave up 4 bases and J gave up 4 bases, with 16 bases separating them. In germline, CDR1 is LNHNV, CDR2 YYDKDF (reference sequence). CDR3 length: 16 amino acids. CDR3 coding DNA: TGTGCCACCAGCACCCAATTAGGGGGATTTAATGAAAAACTGTTTTTT. It codes for CATSTQLGGFNEKLFF.

The V and J genes are TRBV30 and TRBJ2-1; 11 bases line up with TRBD2. V was clipped by 2 bases and J by 10 bases; unmatched bases: 28. Germline assignment: CDR1 GTSNPN and CDR2 SVGIG (reference sequence). The CDR3 is 21 amino acids. CDR3 in DNA: TGTGCCTGGAGTCCCCTGCGCACTAGCGGGGGTTCCTCTGTCTTCTCCAAAGAGCAGTTCTTC. It is translated as CAWSPLRTSGGSSVFSKEQFF.

The V and J genes are TRBV7-6 and TRBJ2-7, with D possibly being TRBD2 (5 bases). There are 15 residues in the CDR3. V dropped 0 bases and J dropped 4 bases, with 13 bases sitting between them. The germline CDR1 and CDR2 sequences are SGHVS and FNYEAQ. DNA of the CDR3: TGTGCCAGCAGCTTAGCGTCGGGGTTTGTGTACGAGCAGTACTTC. Translated: CASSLASGFVYEQYF.